This T cell receptor (beta chain) originates from a study of early T cells in non-severe SARS-CoV-2 infection. Overall study results and limits: CD4 and private specificities were missed by VDJdb matching, which favored anti-spike CD8 responses.

V was clipped by 0 bases and J by 2 bases, with 12 bases between them. The germline CDR1 and CDR2 sequences are LGHNA and YSLEER. The CDR3 totals 16 residues. At least ten counts were recorded for this clonotype. Its antigen is unidentified. Attachment of unique molecular identifiers was made to individual cDNA molecules. TCRdb itself ran the 5' RACE reads through MiXCR, one entry per CDR3 protein. The sample lists tens of thousands of distinct CDR3 sequences, around 6.3% seen once, with roughly 8.2% in the top ten. The sample was whole blood, taken at baseline. This rearrangement joins TRBV4-3 to TRBJ2-3; a possible D gene is TRBD2 (7 bases). This TCR came from an adult who was a healthcare worker with PCR-confirmed SARS-CoV-2 infection or an uninfected control (not recorded which). The CDR3 protein is CASSQDRGALTDTQYF. Written as DNA, the CDR3 is TGCGCCAGCAGCCAAGACCGGGGGGCCCTCACAGATACGCAGTATTTT.